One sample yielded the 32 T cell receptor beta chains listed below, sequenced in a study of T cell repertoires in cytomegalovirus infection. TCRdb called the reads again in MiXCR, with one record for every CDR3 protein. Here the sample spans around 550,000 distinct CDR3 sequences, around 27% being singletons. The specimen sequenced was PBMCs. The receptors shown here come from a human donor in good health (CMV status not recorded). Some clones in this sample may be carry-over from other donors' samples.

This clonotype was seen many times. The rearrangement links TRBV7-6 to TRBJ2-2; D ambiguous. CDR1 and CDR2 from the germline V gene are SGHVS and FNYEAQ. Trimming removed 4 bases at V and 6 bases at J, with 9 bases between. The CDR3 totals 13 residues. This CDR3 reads CASSSRAAGELFF. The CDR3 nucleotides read TGTGCCAGCAGCTCACGGGCGGCCGGGGAGCTGTTTTTT.

This chain's CDR3 is CASSYSRVLRGNTGELFF. In DNA form, the CDR3 reads TGTGCCAGCAGTTACTCGAGGGTTTTAAGGGGGAACACCGGGGAGCTGTTTTTT. The gene calls are TRBV6-5 and TRBJ2-2, with D possibly called TRBD1 or TRBD2 (5 bases each). In germline, CDR1 is MNHEY, CDR2 SVGAGI. The V end was cut by 0 bases, the J end by 1 base, with 15 bases between. The CDR3 consists of 18 residues.

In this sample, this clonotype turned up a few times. The CDR3 sequence is CASRTGGNEQFF. CDR3 sequence (DNA): TGTGCCAGCAGGACCGGAGGAAATGAGCAGTTCTTC. This chain uses TRBV6-5 with TRBJ2-1; TRBD2 might be the D (5 bases). V was clipped by 6 bases and J by 7 bases, with 10 bases between them. The CDR3 runs 12 residues. Germline CDR1 is MNHEY and CDR2 is SVGAGI.

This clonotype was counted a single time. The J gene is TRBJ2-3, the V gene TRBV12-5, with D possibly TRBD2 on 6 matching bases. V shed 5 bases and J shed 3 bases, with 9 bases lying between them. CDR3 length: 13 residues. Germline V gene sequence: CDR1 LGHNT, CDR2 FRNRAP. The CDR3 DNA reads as TGTGCTAGTGGTCCCCGGGAGACAGATACGCAGTATTTT. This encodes CASGPRETDTQYF.

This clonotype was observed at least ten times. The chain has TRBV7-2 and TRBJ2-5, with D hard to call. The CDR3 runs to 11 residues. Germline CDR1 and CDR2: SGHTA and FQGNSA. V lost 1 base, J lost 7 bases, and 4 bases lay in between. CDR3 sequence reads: CASSLVVTQYF. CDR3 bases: TGTGCCAGCAGCTTAGTTGTGACCCAGTACTTC.

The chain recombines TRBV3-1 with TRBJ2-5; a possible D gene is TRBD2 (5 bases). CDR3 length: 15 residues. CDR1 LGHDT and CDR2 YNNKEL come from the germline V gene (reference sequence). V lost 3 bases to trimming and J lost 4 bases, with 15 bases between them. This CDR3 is CASSHTDEGVETQYF. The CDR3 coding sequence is TGTGCCAGCAGCCATACGGACGAGGGAGTAGAGACCCAGTACTTC.

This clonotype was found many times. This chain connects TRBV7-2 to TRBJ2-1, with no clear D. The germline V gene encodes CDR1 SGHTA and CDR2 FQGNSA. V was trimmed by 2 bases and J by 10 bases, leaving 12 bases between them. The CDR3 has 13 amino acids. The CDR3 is CASSLNSLREQFF. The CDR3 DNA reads TGTGCCAGCAGCTTAAATAGTCTCCGAGAGCAGTTCTTC.

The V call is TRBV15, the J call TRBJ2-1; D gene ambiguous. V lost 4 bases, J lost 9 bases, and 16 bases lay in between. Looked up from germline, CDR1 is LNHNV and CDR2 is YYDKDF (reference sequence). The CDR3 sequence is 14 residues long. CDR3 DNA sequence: TGTGCCACCAGCAACCCTAGTAGTTCGGCTGAGCAGTTCTTC. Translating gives CATSNPSSSAEQFF. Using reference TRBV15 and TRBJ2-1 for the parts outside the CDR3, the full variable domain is DAMVIQNPRYQVTQFGKPVTLSCSQTLNHNVMYWYQQKSSQAPKLLFHYYDKDFNNEADTPDNFQSRRPNTSFCFLDIRSPGLGDTAMYLCATSNPSSSAEQFFGPGTRLTVL.

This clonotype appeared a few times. In DNA form, the CDR3 reads TGTGCCAGCAGTTGGGGGACAGGGAGTCAGCCCCAGCATTTT. Its protein product is CASSWGTGSQPQHF. The J gene is TRBJ1-5, the V gene TRBV28, with TRBD1 matching 9 bases. J lost 6 bases, V lost 4 bases, and 4 bases had no gene match. This CDR3 spans 14 amino acids. Per germline, CDR1 MDHEN and CDR2 SYDVKM.

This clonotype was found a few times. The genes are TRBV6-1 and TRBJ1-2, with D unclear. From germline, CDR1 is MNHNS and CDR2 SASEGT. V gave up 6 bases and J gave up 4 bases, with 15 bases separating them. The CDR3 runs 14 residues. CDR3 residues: CASRAIVEGYGYTF. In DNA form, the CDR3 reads TGTGCCAGCAGGGCCATCGTAGAAGGCTATGGCTACACCTTC.

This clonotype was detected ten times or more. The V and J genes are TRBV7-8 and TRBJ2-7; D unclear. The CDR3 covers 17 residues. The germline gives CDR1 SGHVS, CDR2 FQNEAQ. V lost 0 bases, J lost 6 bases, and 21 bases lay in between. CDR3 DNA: TGTGCCAGCAGCTTAGCGAGGACGGGTTCCCCTTGGGGCGAGCAGTACGTC. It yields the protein CASSLARTGSPWGEQYV.

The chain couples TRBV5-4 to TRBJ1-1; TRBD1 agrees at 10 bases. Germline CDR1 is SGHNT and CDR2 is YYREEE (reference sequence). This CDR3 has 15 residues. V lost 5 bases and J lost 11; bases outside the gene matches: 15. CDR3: CASSSTGTGVGQAFF. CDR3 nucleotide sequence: TGTGCCAGCAGTTCTACCGGGACAGGGGTCGGACAGGCTTTCTTT.

CDR3 in DNA: TGTGCCAGCAGTTACGTAGCGGGCCCCGGCACAGATACGCAGTATTTT. Protein product: CASSYVAGPGTDTQYF. This chain links TRBV6-2 or TRBV6-3 with TRBJ2-3; 7 bases line up with TRBD2. In germline, CDR1 is MNHEY, CDR2 SVGEGT. The CDR3 is made up of 16 amino acids. J lost 1 base, V lost 2 bases, and 6 bases had no gene match.

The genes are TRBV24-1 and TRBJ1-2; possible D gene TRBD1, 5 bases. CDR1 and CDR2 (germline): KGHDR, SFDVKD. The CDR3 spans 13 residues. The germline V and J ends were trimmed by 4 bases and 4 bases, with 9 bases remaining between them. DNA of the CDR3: TGTGCCACCAGTGAGGGGGGAATCTATGGCTACACCTTC. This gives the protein CATSEGGIYGYTF.

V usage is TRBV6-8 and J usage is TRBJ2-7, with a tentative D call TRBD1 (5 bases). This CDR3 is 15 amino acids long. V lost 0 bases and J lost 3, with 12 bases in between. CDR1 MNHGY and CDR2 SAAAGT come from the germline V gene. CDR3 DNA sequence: TGTGCCAGCAGTTACTCACCCCACGACAGCTACGAGCAGTACGTC. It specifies CASSYSPHDSYEQYV.

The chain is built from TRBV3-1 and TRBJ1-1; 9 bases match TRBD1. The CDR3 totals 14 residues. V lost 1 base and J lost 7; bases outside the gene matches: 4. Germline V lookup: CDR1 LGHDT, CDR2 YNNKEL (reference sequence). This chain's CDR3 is CASSQGGQGLEAFF. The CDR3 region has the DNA TGTGCCAGCAGCCAAGGCGGACAGGGGCTTGAAGCTTTCTTT.

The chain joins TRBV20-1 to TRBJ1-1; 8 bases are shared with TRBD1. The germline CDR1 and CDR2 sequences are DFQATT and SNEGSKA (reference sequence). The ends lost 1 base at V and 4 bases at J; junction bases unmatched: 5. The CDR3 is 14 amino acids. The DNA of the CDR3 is TGCAGTGCTAGAGCAGGGGGCGGGGGCACTGAAGCTTTCTTT. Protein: CSARAGGGGTEAFF.

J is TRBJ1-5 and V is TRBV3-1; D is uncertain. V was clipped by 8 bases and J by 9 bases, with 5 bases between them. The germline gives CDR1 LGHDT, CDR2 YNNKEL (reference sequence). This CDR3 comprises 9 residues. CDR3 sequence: CASRGPQHF. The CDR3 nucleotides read TGTGCCAGCCGGGGGCCCCAGCATTTT.

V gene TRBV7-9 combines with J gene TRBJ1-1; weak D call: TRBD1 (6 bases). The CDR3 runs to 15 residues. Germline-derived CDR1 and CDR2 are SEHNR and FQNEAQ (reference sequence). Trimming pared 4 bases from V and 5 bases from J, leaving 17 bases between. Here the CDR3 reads CASSSGTAGETEAFF. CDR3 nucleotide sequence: TGTGCCAGCAGCTCAGGGACCGCAGGGGAGACTGAAGCTTTCTTT.

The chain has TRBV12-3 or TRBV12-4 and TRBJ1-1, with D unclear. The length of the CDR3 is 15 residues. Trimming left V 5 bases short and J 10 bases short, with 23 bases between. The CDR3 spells CASSPFEGSPPGAFF. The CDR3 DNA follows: TGTGCCAGCAGTCCATTTGAGGGCTCACCCCCCGGAGCTTTCTTT.

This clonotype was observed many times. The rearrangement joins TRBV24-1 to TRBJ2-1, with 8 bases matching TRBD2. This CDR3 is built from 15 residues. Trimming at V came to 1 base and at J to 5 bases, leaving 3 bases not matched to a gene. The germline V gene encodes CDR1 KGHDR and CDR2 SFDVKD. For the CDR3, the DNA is TGTGCCACCAGTGATTTACTAGCGGCCGACAATGAGCAGTTCTTC. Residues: CATSDLLAADNEQFF.

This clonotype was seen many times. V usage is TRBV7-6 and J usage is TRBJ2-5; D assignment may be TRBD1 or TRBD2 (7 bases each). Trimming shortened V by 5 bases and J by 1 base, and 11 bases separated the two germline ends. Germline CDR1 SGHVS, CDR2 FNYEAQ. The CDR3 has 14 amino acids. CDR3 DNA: TGTGCCAGCAGCAAGCGGGACAGCCAAGAGACCCAGTACTTC. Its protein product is CASSKRDSQETQYF.

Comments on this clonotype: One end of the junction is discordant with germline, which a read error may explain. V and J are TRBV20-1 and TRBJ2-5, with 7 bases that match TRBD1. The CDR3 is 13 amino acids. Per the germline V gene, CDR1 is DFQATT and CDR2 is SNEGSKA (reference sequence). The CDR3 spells CSAGEYRGETQYF. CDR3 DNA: TGCAGTGCTGGAGAATACAGGGGAGAGACCCAGTACTTC.

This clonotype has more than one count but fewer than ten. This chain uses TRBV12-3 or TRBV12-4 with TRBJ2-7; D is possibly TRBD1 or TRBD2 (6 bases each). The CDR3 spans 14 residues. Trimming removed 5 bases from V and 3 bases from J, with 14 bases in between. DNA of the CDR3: TGTGCCAGCAGTGCGCAGGAGGGGGGCTACGAGCAGTACGTC. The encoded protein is CASSAQEGGYEQYV.

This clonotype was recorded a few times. CDR3 in amino acids: CASSPAGRSTDTQYF. The CDR3 DNA is TGTGCCAGTAGTCCTGCAGGGAGGAGCACAGATACGCAGTATTTT. The chain employs TRBV19 and TRBJ2-3; D is perhaps TRBD2 (6 bases). The CDR3 is made up of 15 amino acids. Germline V gene lookup returns CDR1 LNHDA and CDR2 SQIVND (reference sequence). Trimming pared 5 bases from V and 0 bases from J, leaving 12 bases between.

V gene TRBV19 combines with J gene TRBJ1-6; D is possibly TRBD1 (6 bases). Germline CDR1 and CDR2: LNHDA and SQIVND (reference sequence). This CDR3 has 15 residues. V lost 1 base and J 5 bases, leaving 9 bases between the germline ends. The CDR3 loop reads CASSIAGQDNSPLHF. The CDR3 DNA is TGTGCCAGTAGTATAGCGGGACAAGATAATTCACCCCTCCACTTT.

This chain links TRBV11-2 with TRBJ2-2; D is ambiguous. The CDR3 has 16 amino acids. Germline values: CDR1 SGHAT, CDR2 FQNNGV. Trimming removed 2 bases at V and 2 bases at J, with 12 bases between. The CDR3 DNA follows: TGTGCCAGCAGCTTAAGGATAGGGAAAAACACCGGGGAGCTGTTTTTT. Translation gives CASSLRIGKNTGELFF.

The CDR3 loop is CASSSRGSGEAFF. The CDR3 nucleotides read TGTGCCAGCAGCTCGCGGGGGTCAGGTGAAGCTTTCTTT. The chain is built from TRBV12-3 or TRBV12-4 and TRBJ1-1; TRBD1 is a possible D gene (5 bases). The CDR3 consists of 13 residues. V was cut by 6 bases and J by 7 bases, with 15 bases left in between.

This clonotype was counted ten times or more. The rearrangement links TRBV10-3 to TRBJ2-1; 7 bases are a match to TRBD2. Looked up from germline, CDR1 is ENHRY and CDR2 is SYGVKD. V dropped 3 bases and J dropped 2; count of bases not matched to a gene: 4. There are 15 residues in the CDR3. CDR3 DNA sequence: TGTGCCATCAGTGAACCTAGCGGACCCTACAATGAGCAGTTCTTC. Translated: CAISEPSGPYNEQFF.

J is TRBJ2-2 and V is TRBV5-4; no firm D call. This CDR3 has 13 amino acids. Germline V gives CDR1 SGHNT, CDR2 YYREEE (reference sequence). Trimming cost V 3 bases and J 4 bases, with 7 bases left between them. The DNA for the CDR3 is TGTGCCAGCAGCTCTTGGGGCACCGGGGAGCTGTTTTTT. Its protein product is CASSSWGTGELFF.

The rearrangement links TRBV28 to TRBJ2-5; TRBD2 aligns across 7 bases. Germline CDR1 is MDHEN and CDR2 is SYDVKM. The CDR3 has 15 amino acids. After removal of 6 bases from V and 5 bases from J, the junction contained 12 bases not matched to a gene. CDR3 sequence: CASRQTGGLAETQYF. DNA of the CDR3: TGTGCCAGCAGGCAGACGGGGGGATTGGCGGAGACCCAGTACTTC. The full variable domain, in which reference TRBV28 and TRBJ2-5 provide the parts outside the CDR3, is DVKVTQSSRYLVKRTGEKVFLECVQDMDHENMFWYRQDPGLGLRLIYFSYDVKMKEKGDIPEGYSVSREKKERFSLILESASTNQTSMYLCASRQTGGLAETQYFGPGTRLLVL.

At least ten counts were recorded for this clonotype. CDR3 region: CASSPRGGVRGNTIYF. The CDR3 coding sequence is TGTGCCAGCAGCCCTAGGGGGGGCGTGCGCGGAAACACCATATATTTT. This chain connects TRBV7-2 to TRBJ1-3; possible D gene TRBD1, 6 bases. The CDR3 runs to 16 residues. The germline V gene encodes CDR1 SGHTA and CDR2 FQGNSA. Trimming left V 5 bases short and J 4 bases short, with 18 bases between.